Listed here is a single TCR beta chain. These data originate in a study of blood T cell repertoires in COVID-19. Overall study context: The United States, Italy and Spain provided the acute and convalescent COVID-19 samples. Sources were T cells, B-cell-depleted T cells, or PBMCs; the material itself was cDNA or gDNA.

Authors' analysis steps: Estimation of nucleated cell counts relied on the amplification of reference gene primers. This table comes from immunoSEQ multiplex PCR, and its TCRdb copy is limited to in-frame clones, with some not included. Clonal size and the V and J genes are those of that table, whereas D and trimming came from the DNA. The data contain more than 150,000 clones, about 84% of them singletons. The junction had 9 bases not matched to a gene; V was cut back by 3 bases and J by 0 bases. The CDR3 covers 17 residues. Germline values: CDR1 MDHEN, CDR2 SYDVKM. The J gene is TRBJ2-3, the V gene TRBV28, with 7 bases matching TRBD2. This TCR came from a woman younger than 45 with acute or convalescent COVID-19. The sequencing input was peripheral blood. The CDR3 here is CASSFGVAGESTDTQYF. The CDR3 DNA reads TGTGCCAGCAGTTTTGGGGTCGCGGGAGAGAGCACAGATACGCAGTATTTT. Full variable domain (outside the CDR3, taken from reference TRBV28 and TRBJ2-3): DVKVTQSSRYLVKRTGEKVFLECVQDMDHENMFWYRQDPGLGLRLIYFSYDVKMKEKGDIPEGYSVSREKKERFSLILESASTNQTSMYLCASSFGVAGESTDTQYFGPGTRLTVL.